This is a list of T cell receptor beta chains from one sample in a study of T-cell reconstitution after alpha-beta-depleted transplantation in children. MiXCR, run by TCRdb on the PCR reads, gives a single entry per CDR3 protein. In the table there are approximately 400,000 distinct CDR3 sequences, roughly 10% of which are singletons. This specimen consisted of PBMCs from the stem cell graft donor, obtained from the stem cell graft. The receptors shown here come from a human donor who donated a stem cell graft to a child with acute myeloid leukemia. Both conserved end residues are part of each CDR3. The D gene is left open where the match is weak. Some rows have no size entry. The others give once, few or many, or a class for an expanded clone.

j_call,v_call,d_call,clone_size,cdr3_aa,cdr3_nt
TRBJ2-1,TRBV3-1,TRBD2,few,CASSQGIGTMGNEQFF,TGTGCCAGCAGCCAAGGGATTGGGACTATGGGCAATGAGCAGTTCTTC
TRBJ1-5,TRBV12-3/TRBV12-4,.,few,CASSLYGRPGEPQHF,TGTGCCAGCAGTTTATACGGAAGGCCCGGGGAGCCCCAGCATTTT
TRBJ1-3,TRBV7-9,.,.,CASSLRTRLGGNTIYF,TGTGCCAGCAGCCTGAGGACACGCCTGGGAGGAAACACCATATATTTT
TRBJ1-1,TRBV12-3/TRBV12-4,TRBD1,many,CASPISRGRGTEAFF,TGTGCCAGCCCTATCTCTAGGGGGCGGGGAACTGAAGCTTTCTTT
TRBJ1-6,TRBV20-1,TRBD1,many,CSASSPGQGNSPLHF,TGCAGTGCTAGTTCCCCCGGACAGGGGAATTCACCCCTCCACTTT
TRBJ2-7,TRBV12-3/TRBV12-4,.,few,CASNRESGDEQYF,TGTGCCAGCAACAGGGAGTCCGGGGACGAGCAGTACTTC
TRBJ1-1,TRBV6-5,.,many,CASSSDGLSEAFF,TGTGCCAGCAGTTCTGACGGTCTGAGTGAAGCTTTCTTT
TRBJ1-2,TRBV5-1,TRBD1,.,CASSWGQDYYGYTF,TGCGCCAGCAGCTGGGGACAGGACTACTATGGCTACACCTTC
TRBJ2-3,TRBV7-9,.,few,CASSPKVADTQYF,TGTGCCAGCAGCCCTAAGGTGGCAGATACGCAGTATTTT
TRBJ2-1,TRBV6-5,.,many,CAMGASELDNEQFF,TGTGCCATGGGAGCTTCGGAACTAGACAATGAGCAGTTCTTC
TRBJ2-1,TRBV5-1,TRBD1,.,CASSLWGDRDDEQFF,TGCGCCAGCAGCTTGTGGGGGGACAGGGACGATGAGCAGTTCTTC
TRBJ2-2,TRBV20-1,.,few,CSAIARENTGELFF,TGCAGTGCTATCGCGCGGGAGAACACCGGGGAGCTGTTTTTT
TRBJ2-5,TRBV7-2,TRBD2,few,CASSSLLVGGGETQYF,TGTGCCAGCAGCTCCCTTTTAGTCGGGGGGGGAGAGACCCAGTACTTC
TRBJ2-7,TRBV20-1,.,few,CSAYDSYEQYF,TGCAGTGCTTATGACAGCTACGAGCAGTACTTC
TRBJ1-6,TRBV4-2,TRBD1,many,CASSRGTGRDRYNSPLHF,TGTGCCAGCAGCCGGGGGACAGGGAGGGACAGATATAATTCACCCCTCCACTTT
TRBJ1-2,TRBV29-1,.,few,CSVGQPLGNYGYTF,TGCAGCGTTGGACAGCCCCTGGGAAACTATGGCTACACCTTC
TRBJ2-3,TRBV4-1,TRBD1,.,CASSQDGTGGTDTQYF,TGCGCCAGCAGCCAAGATGGGACAGGGGGCACAGATACGCAGTATTTT
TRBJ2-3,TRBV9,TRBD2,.,CASSVSDGSGINTDTQYF,TGTGCCAGCAGCGTCTCTGACGGGAGCGGGATAAACACAGATACGCAGTATTTT
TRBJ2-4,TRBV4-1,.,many,CASSQAFSLAKNIQYF,TGCGCCAGCAGCCAAGCTTTCTCGCTAGCCAAAAACATTCAGTACTTC
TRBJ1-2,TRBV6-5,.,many,CASSPDPANYGYTF,TGTGCCAGCTCCCCGGACCCTGCTAACTATGGCTACACCTTC